This T cell receptor (beta chain) appears in the sequencing data of a study of OX40 agonist ivuxolimab in advanced cancers. Study-level findings and limits: Doses of 0.1 to 3.0 mg/kg were accompanied by clonal expansion of CD4+ and CD8+ blood T cells by week 6.

This clone was seen only once. The antigen is not known. Sequencing was performed with immunoSEQ multiplex PCR; in TCRdb, only in-frame clones are kept and a portion is missing. This table has fewer than 45,000 clones, 70% to 90% appearing once. The CDR3 spans 13 residues. The germline CDR1 and CDR2 sequences are GTSNPN and SVGIG (reference sequence). The V end was cut by 4 bases, the J end by 4 bases, with 14 bases between. The genes are TRBV30 and TRBJ2-7; D may correspond to TRBD1 or TRBD2 (5 bases each). The source is an adult with an advanced solid tumor such as melanoma, head and neck, liver or kidney cancer. This sample comprised CD4+ or CD8+ T cells sorted from blood, obtained in a trial of the OX40 agonist ivuxolimab. The CDR3 bases are TGTGCCTGGACCCGGGACGGACCATACGAGCAGTACTTC. Protein: CAWTRDGPYEQYF.